This TCR beta chain comes out of a study of regulatory T cells in long-lasting Graves disease. Study-wide context: Persistent Graves' disease required over 5 years of antithyroid drugs and positive TSH receptor antibodies.

Study observations and caveats: Accuracy might have suffered from few samples.

Time point in this sample: persistent/refractory GD, antithyroid drugs over 5 years with positive TRAb. Extracted PBMC RNA gave rise to the TCR library. Arm-PCR with iRepertoire HTBI primers amplified the CDR3 regions for these TCR beta libraries. In TCRdb, the multiplex PCR reads were re-called with MiXCR into one record per CDR3 protein. This sample carries roughly 400,000 distinct CDR3 sequences, around 21% of them seen once, and the ten largest clones take 20%. A remark on this clonotype: The antigen remains undetermined.

Germline CDR1 reads SGHTA; CDR2 reads FQGNSA. There are 12 residues in the CDR3. V gave up 2 bases and J gave up 5 bases, with 6 bases separating them. V usage is TRBV7-2 and J usage is TRBJ2-5; D gene unclear. The clonotype was recovered from a female donor with Graves disease. This material consisted of peripheral blood mononuclear cells (PBMCs), taken when the disease was refractory, from a patient treated with antithyroid drugs. Here the CDR3 reads CASSLISETQYF. The DNA for the CDR3 is TGTGCCAGCAGCTTAATATCGGAGACCCAGTACTTC.